The clone carrying this TCR beta chain was counted many times. Time point denoted: patch test 2, 6 weeks after DPC sensitization. The sample's treatment: therapeutic diphenylcyclopropenone sensitization with weekly scalp DPC. This sample is drawn from a study of human T cells and chemical hapten exposure. The wider study: An approximately 2 cm by approximately 2 cm inner upper arm patch received 2% DPC for sensitization. Each week of the roughly 24-week study, patients had diphenylcyclopropenone applied to the scalp.

The germline gives CDR1 SEHNR, CDR2 FQNEAQ (reference sequence). V was clipped by 5 bases and J by 6 bases, with 8 bases between them. This CDR3 is 13 amino acids long. TCRdb itself ran the RACE reads through MiXCR, one entry per CDR3 protein. The sample holds around 50,000 distinct CDR3 sequences, less than 10% seen once. Material: whole blood, obtained in connection with sensitization to the hapten diphenylcyclopropenone (DPC). The J gene is TRBJ1-6, the V gene TRBV7-9; D perhaps matches TRBD1 (5 bases). The sequence was obtained from a woman aged 50 to 65 with alopecia areata. Some clones in this sample may be carry-over from other donors' samples. DNA of the CDR3: TGTGCCAGCAGCACCGGGACTAATTCACCCCTCCACTTT. Its translation is CASSTGTNSPLHF.